Below are 25 T cell receptor beta chains sequenced from a single sample in a study of CD8+ T cells in alopecia areata. Documented treatment: oral pan-JAK inhibitor, 5-10 mg twice daily. Following extraction, RNA underwent reverse transcription to cDNA, which served as the sequencing template. Sequenced by immunoSEQ multiplex PCR; TCRdb stores in-frame clones only, minus some. The repertoire consists of under 110,000 clones, with 60% occurring once and the leading ten covering 15% to 20%. The material sequenced was CD8+ T cells sorted from blood, taken at approximately week 60, from a patient treated with tofacitinib. All receptors derive from a human donor with alopecia areata.

V is TRBV14 and J is TRBJ1-1; D possibly corresponds to TRBD1 (6 bases). This CDR3 has 15 residues. CDR1 is SGHDN, CDR2 FVKESK, per germline. Deletions cut 1 base from V and 4 bases from J, with 13 bases between. DNA for the CDR3: TGTGCCAGCAGCCAAGTGGGGGGCACGGGCACTGAAGCTTTCTTT. Translating gives CASSQVGGTGTEAFF.

The sample holds one count of this clone. The chain is built from TRBV7-2 and TRBJ2-1; 8 positions agree with TRBD2. The CDR3 sequence is 17 residues long. The trim removed 5 bases at V and 6 bases at J, leaving 15 bases unmatched. Germline V CDR1 and CDR2: SGHTA, FQGNSA. CDR3 in amino acids: CASSPGVAGKYRNEQFF. The CDR3 DNA reads as TGTGCCAGCAGCCCCGGGGTAGCGGGGAAGTATCGCAATGAGCAGTTCTTC.

The chain carries TRBV27 and TRBJ1-1; maybe TRBD1 (6 bases). Trimming took 2 bases from V and 3 from J, leaving 7 bases between them. Germline lookup yields CDR1 MNHEY and CDR2 SMNVEV (reference sequence). The CDR3 has 13 residues. CDR3 in DNA: TGTGCCAGCAGTTTAAACAGGGACACTGAAGCTTTCTTT. Translation: CASSLNRDTEAFF.

This clone appeared once. The gene calls are TRBV2 and TRBJ1-2, with D possibly being TRBD1 (6 bases). This CDR3 region has 15 residues. V was shortened by 7 bases and J by 4 bases, with 19 bases between the two germline ends. Germline CDR1 reads SNHLY; CDR2 reads FYNNEI. CDR3 protein: CASKGGRGAGYGYTF. Written as DNA, the CDR3 is TGTGCCAGCAAAGGCGGTCGGGGGGCTGGCTATGGCTACACCTTC. Filled out from reference TRBV2 and TRBJ1-2, the complete variable domain reads EPEVTQTPSHQVTQMGQEVILRCVPISNHLYFYWYRQILGQKVEFLVSFYNNEISEKSEIFDDQFSVERPDGSNFTLKIRSTKLEDSAMYFCASKGGRGAGYGYTFGSGTRLTVV.

This chain joins TRBV11-2 and TRBJ2-2; 9 nucleotides match TRBD1. Trimming removed 8 bases from V and 7 bases from J; junction bases left unmatched: 5. Germline V lookup: CDR1 SGHAT, CDR2 FQNNGV. The CDR3 consists of 13 residues. CDR3 in amino acids: CASQTGGHGELFF. DNA for the CDR3: TGTGCCAGCCAGACAGGGGGTCACGGGGAGCTGTTTTTT.

The J gene is TRBJ1-4, the V gene TRBV29-1, with D perhaps matching TRBD1 (6 bases). CDR3 length equals 15 residues. From germline, CDR1 is SQVTM and CDR2 ANQGSEA. Deletions cut 6 bases from V and 3 bases from J, with 17 bases between. CDR3 bases: TGCAGCGTCAAACACAGGGCGAAGGCTAATGAAAAACTGTTTTTT. Translating gives CSVKHRAKANEKLFF.

This clone was detected only a few times. The chain links TRBV27 to TRBJ2-5; perhaps D is TRBD1 or TRBD2 (5 bases each). The J call is doubtful: the DNA matches TRBJ2-7 better. The germline CDR1 and CDR2 sequences are MNHEY and SMNVEV (reference sequence). This CDR3 spans 15 amino acids. The CDR3 region has the DNA TGTGCCAGCAGTTACTCCTCCGGGGACCCCTACGAGCAGTACTTC. It encodes CASSYSSGDPYEQYF.

In DNA form, the CDR3 reads TGCGCCAGCAGTGAGTCGGGGTCCACAGATACGCAGTATTTT. This translates into CASSESGSTDTQYF. The chain recombines TRBV10-1 with TRBJ2-3; no clear D. The germline CDR1 and CDR2 sequences are WNHNN and SYGVQD (reference sequence). The CDR3 loop spans 14 amino acids. Trimming stripped 0 bases from V and 2 bases from J, with 6 bases between.

The rearrangement joins TRBV7-9 to TRBJ2-1; 8 nucleotides agree with TRBD1. The CDR3 totals 14 residues. Trimming at V came to 5 bases and at J to 9 bases, leaving 9 bases not matched to a gene. Looked up from germline, CDR1 is SEHNR and CDR2 is FQNEAQ (reference sequence). CDR3 nucleotide sequence: TGTGCCAGCAGCGATAGGACAGGGCAGCTTGAGCAGTTCTTC. Translated, it gives CASSDRTGQLEQFF.

The chain employs TRBV4-1 and TRBJ2-1; 13 bases align to TRBD2. Trimming at V came to 1 base and at J to 0 bases, leaving 9 bases not matched to a gene. This CDR3 has 20 amino acids. Germline loops: CDR1 MGHRA, CDR2 YSYEKL. The CDR3 loop reads CASSQALPGLAGSSYNEQFF. The CDR3 bases are TGCGCCAGCAGCCAAGCGCTCCCGGGACTAGCGGGGAGCTCCTACAATGAGCAGTTCTTC.

The chain couples TRBV30 to TRBJ1-1; D possibly corresponds to TRBD1 (5 bases). The CDR3 covers 16 residues. Trimming shortened V by 5 bases and J by 5 bases, and 24 bases separated the two germline ends. CDR1 and CDR2 (germline): GTSNPN, SVGIG (reference sequence). The CDR3 loop is CAWLGLIRGNGTEAFF. Written as DNA, the CDR3 is TGTGCCTGGTTGGGCCTAATACGGGGGAATGGGACTGAAGCTTTCTTT. Based on the CDR3 plus reference TRBV30 and TRBJ1-1, the full variable domain is SQTIHQWPATLVQPVGSPLSLECTVEGTSNPNLYWYRQAAGRGLQLLFYSVGIGQISSEVPQNLSASRPQDRQFILSSKKLLLSDSGFYLCAWLGLIRGNGTEAFFGQGTRLTVV.

This CDR3 reads CASSEAVGWWEQFF. CDR3 DNA: TGTGCCAGCAGTGAAGCCGTAGGGTGGTGGGAGCAGTTCTTC. The rearrangement joins TRBV2 to TRBJ2-1; D is unclear. Germline CDR1 is SNHLY and CDR2 is FYNNEI. The V end lost 0 bases, the J end lost 10 bases, and 13 bases lay between the germline ends. The CDR3 has 14 amino acids.

The chain carries TRBV4-1 and TRBJ2-7; the match to TRBD2 covers 8 bases. The CDR3 contains 15 residues. Germline values: CDR1 MGHRA, CDR2 YSYEKL. Trimming cost V 2 bases and J 0 bases; bases outside gene matches: 3. CDR3 DNA sequence: TGCGCCAGCAGCCAAATTAGCGGGGACTCCTACGAGCAGTACTTC. This encodes CASSQISGDSYEQYF.

As concerns this clone: Relative to the germline gene, one junction end is altered; a read error may explain this. CDR3 region: CASSPGGPRYGYTF. The CDR3, as DNA: TGTGCCAGCAGTCCCGGGGGGCCGAGATATGGCTACACCTTC. The chain employs TRBV10-3 and TRBJ1-2; possible D gene TRBD1, 6 bases. The CDR3 covers 14 residues. The V gene's germline CDR1 is ENHRY and CDR2 SYGVKD.

The V call is TRBV6-5, the J call TRBJ1-1; D gene unclear. Trimming left V 0 bases short and J 10 bases short, with 12 bases between. Germline V gives CDR1 MNHEY, CDR2 SVGAGI. The CDR3 runs 13 residues. This CDR3 reads CASSYSRPGRAFF. CDR3 bases: TGTGCCAGCAGTTACTCGCGACCGGGAAGAGCTTTCTTT.

This clone was counted a few times. The J gene is TRBJ1-1, the V gene TRBV7-2; weak D call: TRBD1 (5 bases). Germline CDR1 SGHTA, CDR2 FQGNSA. The length of the CDR3 is 13 residues. Trimming cost V 4 bases and J 6 bases, with 12 bases left between them. Here the CDR3 reads CASSSAGLSEAFF. CDR3 coding DNA: TGTGCCAGCAGCTCGGCGGGGCTTTCTGAAGCTTTCTTT.

The rearrangement uses TRBV4-2 and TRBJ1-2, with TRBD1 matching over 8 bases. The CDR3 spans 15 residues. The germline gives CDR1 LGHNA, CDR2 YNFKEQ. The J segment lost 7 bases and the V segment lost 5 bases, leaving 12 bases of the junction unmatched. CDR3 region: CASSDGTGEGRGYTF. CDR3 nucleotide sequence: TGTGCCAGCAGCGATGGGACAGGCGAGGGTCGTGGCTACACCTTC.

This sequence joins TRBV5-6 and TRBJ1-5; 7 bases line up with TRBD1. Germline V gene sequence: CDR1 SGHDT, CDR2 YYEEEE. This CDR3 comprises 16 residues. J gave up 2 bases and V 4 bases, and 9 bases lay outside the gene matches. This CDR3 is CASSRLHDRGNQPQHF. As DNA, the CDR3 is TGTGCCAGCAGCCGCCTACACGACAGGGGCAATCAGCCCCAGCATTTT.

The J gene is TRBJ1-2, the V gene TRBV6-5; a weak D match, TRBD1 (6 bases). The CDR3 is 13 amino acids. Deletions cut 6 bases from V and 5 bases from J, with 13 bases between. Germline-derived CDR1 and CDR2 are MNHEY and SVGAGI. CDR3 bases: TGTGCCAGCAGCCCACAGGGTCTTTATGGCTACACCTTC. The encoded protein is CASSPQGLYGYTF.

Turning to this clone: A much more abundant neighbour one base away suggests this may be a read error. V usage is TRBV4-2 and J usage is TRBJ1-5; D remains unclear. CDR1 and CDR2 from the germline V gene are LGHNA and YNFKEQ. Trimming left V 1 base short and J 1 base short, with 11 bases between. CDR3 size: 16 residues. DNA of the CDR3: TGTGCCAGCAGCCAAGGATCCAGTAGGAGCAATCAGCCCCAGCATTTT. Amino acid sequence: CASSQGSSRSNQPQHF.

Only a few counts were recorded for this clone. V is TRBV6-5 and J is TRBJ2-3, with TRBD1 as a possible D gene (6 bases). The CDR3 is 15 amino acids. Germline V gene lookup returns CDR1 MNHEY and CDR2 SVGAGI. Trimming cost V 3 bases and J 0 bases, with 10 bases left between them. CDR3 sequence: CASSYGDISTDTQYF. CDR3 bases: TGTGCCAGCAGTTATGGGGACATAAGCACAGATACGCAGTATTTT.

This clone was counted only a few times. This chain connects TRBV4-1 to TRBJ2-7, with a tentative D call TRBD2 (6 bases). Germline V gene data show CDR1 as MGHRA and CDR2 as YSYEKL. The V end was cut by 0 bases, the J end by 2 bases, with 11 bases between. The CDR3 sequence is 15 residues long. The CDR3 sequence: CASSQEFSGAYEQYF. The CDR3 DNA is TGCGCCAGCAGCCAAGAATTTAGCGGTGCCTACGAGCAGTACTTC.

This clone was observed a few times. The genes are TRBV14 and TRBJ2-1; possible D gene TRBD2, 5 bases. V lost 5 bases to trimming and J lost 8 bases, with 7 bases between them. Looked up from germline, CDR1 is SGHDN and CDR2 is FVKESK. The CDR3 is 11 residues long. This CDR3 is CASSKGDEQFF. CDR3 nucleotides: TGTGCCAGCAGCAAGGGAGATGAGCAGTTCTTC.

The genes are TRBV11-2 and TRBJ1-1; possibly TRBD1 for D (6 bases). V lost 5 bases and J lost 9, with 16 bases in between. Germline assignment: CDR1 SGHAT and CDR2 FQNNGV. The CDR3 runs to 13 residues. The CDR3 coding sequence is TGTGCCAGCAGCCCTACGAGTGGGGGCAAAGCTTTCTTT. Translating gives CASSPTSGGKAFF.

The J gene is TRBJ1-4, the V gene TRBV5-1; the match to TRBD1 covers 7 bases. From germline, CDR1 is SGHRS and CDR2 YFSETQ. This CDR3 region has 14 residues. The V and J ends lost 7 bases and 8 bases, in that order; junction bases with no gene match: 11. The CDR3 region has the DNA TGCGCCAGCTCCCCAGACAGGGTCGGCGAAAAACTGTTTTTT. It codes for CASSPDRVGEKLFF.